Presented here are 29 T cell receptor beta chains from one specimen sequenced in a study of blood T cell repertoires in COVID-19. Sequenced by immunoSEQ multiplex PCR; TCRdb stores in-frame clones only, minus some. The table lists around 170,000 clones, about 82% of them singletons. Sequencing input: PBMCs or T cells enriched from blood (not recorded which). These receptors all stem from a woman aged 25 to 39 who had recovered from COVID-19.

The chain carries TRBV25-1 and TRBJ1-6; a weak D match, TRBD1 (5 bases). Trimming removed 1 base at V and 10 bases at J, with 20 bases between. CDR1 is MGHDK, CDR2 SYGVNS, per germline. This CDR3 comprises 17 residues. The CDR3 nucleotides are TGTGCCAGCAGTGAATTCCGGTCAGGGAACGAGAAATCACCCCTCCACTTT. Translating gives CASSEFRSGNEKSPLHF.

The chain links TRBV12-3 or TRBV12-4 to TRBJ2-2, with D uncertain. V gave up 6 bases and J gave up 5 bases, with 10 bases separating them. The CDR3 runs 13 residues. CDR3 residues: CASRLSVTGELFF. The DNA of the CDR3 is TGTGCCAGCAGACTTTCTGTTACCGGGGAGCTGTTTTTT.

This clone was seen a few times. The CDR3 region is CASSPGTSGYNEQFF. The CDR3 nucleotides read TGTGCCAGCAGCCCCGGGACTAGCGGCTACAATGAGCAGTTCTTC. The chain employs TRBV11-3 and TRBJ2-1; the match to TRBD2 covers 11 bases. This CDR3 spans 15 amino acids. The germline V gene encodes CDR1 SGHNT and CDR2 YENEEA. After removal of 5 bases from V and 3 bases from J, the junction contained 3 bases not matched to a gene.

The chain has TRBV29-1 and TRBJ2-7, with 10 bases fitting TRBD2. Trimming at V came to 0 bases and at J to 2 bases, leaving 7 bases not matched to a gene. This CDR3 region has 16 residues. Per germline, CDR1 SQVTM and CDR2 ANQGSEA. In nucleotides, the CDR3 is TGCAGCGTTGAAGATCCCACTAGCGGGGAAGCCTACGAGCAGTACTTC. It specifies CSVEDPTSGEAYEQYF.

J is TRBJ2-1 and V is TRBV29-1, with 11 nucleotides matching TRBD2. The CDR3 is 15 residues long. Germline V gene data show CDR1 as SQVTM and CDR2 as ANQGSEA. Losses at the gene ends were 7 bases for V and 3 bases for J; bases not matched to a gene: 8. DNA of the CDR3: TGCAGCGGCGGTCTAGCGGGGGGAATCTACAATGAGCAGTTCTTC. As protein: CSGGLAGGIYNEQFF.

This chain uses TRBV5-4 with TRBJ2-1; 11 bases match TRBD2. CDR3 size: 16 residues. J was trimmed by 5 bases and V by 0 bases; bases with no gene match: 4. Germline values: CDR1 SGHNT, CDR2 YYREEE (reference sequence). DNA of the CDR3: TGTGCCAGCAGCTTGGCCCTAGCGGGAGGTAACAATGAGCAGTTCTTC. Translated: CASSLALAGGNNEQFF.

V gene TRBV28 combines with J gene TRBJ1-2; TRBD1 matches at 8 bases. The CDR3 spans 17 residues. Per germline, CDR1 MDHEN and CDR2 SYDVKM. The V segment lost 5 bases and the J segment 6 bases; nucleotides outside the gene matches: 17. The CDR3 DNA follows: TGTGCCAGCAGTACTAATATTCTCAGGGGGCTAGGGGATGGCTACACCTTC. It yields the protein CASSTNILRGLGDGYTF.

The chain carries TRBV7-9 and TRBJ1-1; D may be TRBD1 (6 bases). Germline V gene sequence: CDR1 SEHNR, CDR2 FQNEAQ (reference sequence). The CDR3 is 14 residues long. V was trimmed by 6 bases and J by 4 bases, leaving 15 bases between them. The CDR3 DNA follows: TGTGCCAGCAGTCGGGAACAGGGCTCCACTGAAGCTTTCTTT. This gives the protein CASSREQGSTEAFF.

The V call is TRBV4-2, the J call TRBJ2-1, with 9 bases matching TRBD2. Per the germline V gene, CDR1 is LGHNA and CDR2 is YNFKEQ. The V segment lost 2 bases and the J segment 8 bases; nucleotides outside the gene matches: 7. There are 15 residues in the CDR3. CDR3 nucleotide sequence: TGTGCCAGCAGCCAAACGGGACTAGCCAGCCATGAGCAGTTCTTC. It specifies CASSQTGLASHEQFF.

This chain uses TRBV6-1 with TRBJ1-5; no clear D. V lost 3 bases and J lost 6, with 15 bases in between. The CDR3 totals 15 residues. Germline V gives CDR1 MNHNS, CDR2 SASEGT. The CDR3 DNA sequence: TGTGCCAGCAGTGAGTTTTGGGTTCGGGGTCAGCCCCAGCATTTT. This codes for CASSEFWVRGQPQHF.

This clone was counted only a few times. V is TRBV5-1 and J is TRBJ2-3; 10 bases agree with TRBD1. CDR3 length: 16 amino acids. Looked up from germline, CDR1 is SGHRS and CDR2 is YFSETQ. V lost 4 bases, J lost 3 bases, and 8 bases stayed unmatched. This CDR3 is CASSKGQGDITDTQYF. CDR3 nucleotides: TGCGCCAGCAGCAAAGGACAGGGGGACATAACAGATACGCAGTATTTT.

The chain is built from TRBV28 and TRBJ1-6; 8 nucleotides agree with TRBD1. The trim removed 6 bases at V and 9 bases at J, leaving 10 bases unmatched. The CDR3 consists of 15 residues. In germline, CDR1 is MDHEN, CDR2 SYDVKM. Here the CDR3 reads CASRMLDREGSPLHF. CDR3 sequence (DNA): TGTGCCAGCAGGATGTTGGACAGGGAAGGTTCACCCCTCCACTTT.

The V call is TRBV4-2, the J call TRBJ2-1, with 9 nucleotides matching TRBD2. The J segment lost 0 bases and the V segment lost 2 bases, leaving 2 bases of the junction unmatched. Per the germline V gene, CDR1 is LGHNA and CDR2 is YNFKEQ. The CDR3 length is 16 residues. CDR3: CASSQNSGSSYNEQFF. CDR3 nucleotides: TGTGCCAGCAGCCAAAATAGCGGGAGCTCCTACAATGAGCAGTTCTTC.

V and J are TRBV2 and TRBJ2-3; 7 bases align to TRBD2. The CDR3 covers 16 residues. The germline V gene encodes CDR1 SNHLY and CDR2 FYNNEI. The junction had 17 bases not matched to a gene; V was cut back by 8 bases and J by 6 bases. This chain's CDR3 is CASLSRGLPGFDTQYF. The CDR3 bases are TGTGCCAGCCTCTCCCGGGGACTACCAGGATTTGATACGCAGTATTTT.

V gene TRBV2 combines with J gene TRBJ1-2; tentatively, D is TRBD1 (6 bases). Germline CDR1 SNHLY, CDR2 FYNNEI. Deletions cut 4 bases from V and 0 bases from J, with 18 bases between. This CDR3 has 17 residues. In nucleotides, the CDR3 is TGTGCCAGCAGTGTTCGGAGTCTTGGGGGCCCTAACTATGGCTACACCTTC. Protein: CASSVRSLGGPNYGYTF.

This clone has more than one count but fewer than ten. The chain recombines TRBV27 with TRBJ1-5; TRBD1 matches at 8 bases. The V and J ends lost 9 bases and 5 bases, in that order; junction bases with no gene match: 6. In germline, CDR1 is MNHEY, CDR2 SMNVEV (reference sequence). This CDR3 region has 13 residues. CDR3 DNA sequence: TGTGCCAGTGGGACAGGAGGCTATCAGCCCCAGCATTTT. It is translated as CASGTGGYQPQHF.

The CDR3 protein is CASRPGLAGTGELFF. In DNA, the CDR3 is TGTGCCAGCAGACCGGGACTAGCGGGAACAGGGGAGCTGTTTTTT. V is TRBV7-2 and J is TRBJ2-2; 13 positions agree with TRBD2. The CDR3 runs to 15 residues. Germline V gives CDR1 SGHTA, CDR2 FQGNSA. The ends lost 6 bases at V and 8 bases at J; junction bases unmatched: 6.

The V gene is TRBV6-1, the J gene TRBJ2-7; TRBD2 agrees at 7 bases. V lost 2 bases and J lost 3; bases outside the gene matches: 1. This CDR3 contains 13 residues. Germline CDR1 MNHNS, CDR2 SASEGT. For the CDR3, the DNA is TGTGCCAGCAGTGAACGGGAGGACTACGAGCAGTACTTC. Its protein is CASSEREDYEQYF.

The chain employs TRBV12-1 and TRBJ2-5; TRBD1, the table's D call, was not compared with the DNA. TRBV12-1 is listed as a pseudogene. The CDR3 runs to 15 residues. CDR3 in DNA: TGTGCCAGCAGCTTCCCGGACGACAGACAAGAGACCCAGTACTTC. Protein sequence: CASSFPDDRQETQYF.

This rearrangement joins TRBV19 to TRBJ1-5, with 7 bases fitting TRBD1. Germline CDR1 is LNHDA and CDR2 is SQIVND (reference sequence). V lost 3 bases and J lost 6; bases outside the gene matches: 5. CDR3 length: 14 residues. The chain's CDR3 is CASSMEGGGQPQHF. In nucleotides, the CDR3 is TGTGCCAGTAGTATGGAAGGGGGCGGTCAGCCCCAGCATTTT. The full variable domain, completed using reference TRBV19 and TRBJ1-5, is DGGITQSPKYLFRKEGQNVTLSCEQNLNHDAMYWYRQDPGQGLRLIYYSQIVNDFQKGDIAEGYSVSREKKESFPLTVTSAQKNPTAFYLCASSMEGGGQPQHFGDGTRLSIL.

This chain connects TRBV28 to TRBJ2-3; D might be TRBD2 (6 bases). V gave up 8 bases and J gave up 0 bases, with 12 bases separating them. The germline V gene has CDR1 MDHEN and CDR2 SYDVKM. CDR3 length equals 14 residues. The CDR3 region is CASGGLQSTDTQYF. CDR3 coding DNA: TGTGCCAGCGGGGGACTTCAAAGCACAGATACGCAGTATTTT. Variable domain in full (rest from reference TRBV28 and TRBJ2-3): DVKVTQSSRYLVKRTGEKVFLECVQDMDHENMFWYRQDPGLGLRLIYFSYDVKMKEKGDIPEGYSVSREKKERFSLILESASTNQTSMYLCASGGLQSTDTQYFGPGTRLTVL.

The chain carries TRBV9 and TRBJ1-4; 7 bases are shared with TRBD1. Unmatched junction bases numbered 9, after V lost 2 bases and J lost 5 bases. From germline, CDR1 is SGDLS and CDR2 YYNGEE. The CDR3 covers 16 residues. The CDR3 DNA follows: TGTGCCAGCAGCGTCTCTCCAGACAGGGCAAATGAAAAACTGTTTTTT. Protein product: CASSVSPDRANEKLFF.

The chain joins TRBV10-1 to TRBJ1-6, with 10 bases lining up with TRBD1. This CDR3 contains 15 residues. CDR1 WNHNN and CDR2 SYGVQD come from the germline V gene (reference sequence). With V trimmed by 5 bases and J by 10 bases, 8 bases remained unmatched. This CDR3 is CASSRDRGPYSPLHF. As DNA, the CDR3 is TGCGCCAGCAGTCGGGACAGGGGACCTTACTCACCCCTCCACTTT.

V is TRBV19 and J is TRBJ2-4; D is perhaps TRBD2 (5 bases). The length of the CDR3 is 11 residues. CDR1 is LNHDA, CDR2 SQIVND, per germline (reference sequence). Trimming took off 6 bases at V and 8 bases at J, with 8 bases between the two ends. The CDR3 here is CASSREHIQYF. The CDR3 nucleotides read TGTGCCAGTAGCCGGGAACACATTCAGTACTTC. Full variable domain (remainder filled in from reference TRBV19 and TRBJ2-4): DGGITQSPKYLFRKEGQNVTLSCEQNLNHDAMYWYRQDPGQGLRLIYYSQIVNDFQKGDIAEGYSVSREKKESFPLTVTSAQKNPTAFYLCASSREHIQYFGAGTRLSVL.

CDR3 DNA: TGTGCCAGCAACGGGGGGGGGCTCGGGAACACTGAAGCTTTCTTT. This encodes CASNGGGLGNTEAFF. The rearrangement uses TRBV27 and TRBJ1-1, with D possibly matching TRBD1 (6 bases). Germline loops: CDR1 MNHEY, CDR2 SMNVEV (reference sequence). With 7 bases removed from V and 1 base from J, the gap between germline ends came to 16 bases. This CDR3 is 15 amino acids long.

This clone has only one observation. This chain uses TRBV10-1 with TRBJ1-2; 7 bases are shared with TRBD1. The germline V gene encodes CDR1 WNHNN and CDR2 SYGVQD (reference sequence). The CDR3 is 13 residues long. Losses at the gene ends were 2 bases for V and 6 bases for J; bases not matched to a gene: 3. The chain's CDR3 is CASSEQTGNGYTF. The CDR3 bases are TGCGCCAGCAGTGAGCAGACAGGGAATGGCTACACCTTC.

The chain links TRBV7-9 to TRBJ2-3; 8 bases line up with TRBD2. With V trimmed by 5 bases and J by 5 bases, 15 bases remained unmatched. CDR3 size: 17 residues. Germline assignment: CDR1 SEHNR and CDR2 FQNEAQ (reference sequence). The CDR3 bases are TGTGCCAGCAGCCATATCCCCACAGCGGGAGTGGGAGATACGCAGTATTTT. It is translated as CASSHIPTAGVGDTQYF.

V gene TRBV4-1 combines with J gene TRBJ2-1; D may be TRBD2 (5 bases). CDR1 and CDR2 from the germline V gene are MGHRA and YSYEKL. The germline V and J ends were trimmed by 1 base and 0 bases, with 10 bases remaining between them. This CDR3 spans 16 amino acids. The CDR3 nucleotides are TGCGCCAGCAGCCAAGCGGACGGGATCTCCTACAATGAGCAGTTCTTC. This sequence encodes CASSQADGISYNEQFF.

J is TRBJ2-7 and V is TRBV4-1; the D gene is possibly TRBD1 (6 bases). V was trimmed by 5 bases and J by 1 base, leaving 9 bases between them. Per germline, CDR1 MGHRA and CDR2 YSYEKL. This CDR3 has 13 residues. The CDR3 nucleotides read TGCGCCAGCAGCACAGGGAAGTCCTACGAGCAGTACTTC. It is translated as CASSTGKSYEQYF.